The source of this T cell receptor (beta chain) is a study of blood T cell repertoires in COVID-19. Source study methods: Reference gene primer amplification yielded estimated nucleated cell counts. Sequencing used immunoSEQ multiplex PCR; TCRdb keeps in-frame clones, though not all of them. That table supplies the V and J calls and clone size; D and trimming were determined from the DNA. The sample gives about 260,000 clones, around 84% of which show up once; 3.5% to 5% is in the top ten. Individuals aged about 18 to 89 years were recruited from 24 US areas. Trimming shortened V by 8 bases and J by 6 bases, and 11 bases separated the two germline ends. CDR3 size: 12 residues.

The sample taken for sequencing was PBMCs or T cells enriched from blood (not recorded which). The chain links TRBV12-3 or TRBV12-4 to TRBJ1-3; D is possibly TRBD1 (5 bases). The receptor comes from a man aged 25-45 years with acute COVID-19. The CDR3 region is CASPGGTNTIYF. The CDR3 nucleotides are TGTGCCAGCCCGGGGGGGACAAACACCATATATTTT.